This TCR beta chain was retrieved from a study of blood T cell repertoires in COVID-19 (dated by TCRdb to the early 2020s). Study-level background: Samples from collaborators originated in the United States, Italy and Spain and spanned both the acute and convalescent phases of COVID-19. The dataset comprised deeply sampled blood TCRbeta repertoires from subjects exposed to, actively infected with, or recovered from COVID-19. The repertoires were released in a freely available public database intended as a resource for research on the immune response to SARS-CoV-2. Where available, HLA class I and class II types were taken from metadata supplied by the sample provider and were not determined by assay-based typing. The material from the prospective study consisted of cDNA or gDNA derived from T cells, B-cell-depleted T cells, or PBMCs. Nearly every sample came with metadata listing a de-identified subject ID, COVID-19 status, age in years and sex. The samples were drawn from the first 160 participants of the ongoing ImmuneRACE study and from about 1,200 subjects provided by 6 global collaborators. Paper-wide results and their limitations: The quantity of clinical and demographic metadata differed by source and by participant and was supplied without curation.

Remarks on this clone: Its antigen remains undetermined. The input lacks base qualities; no much larger clone sits a single base away.

TCRbeta CDR3 regions were amplified from genomic DNA using the immunoSEQ Assay, a bias-controlled multiplex PCR. Per the authors' processing: The number of nucleated cells in each sample was estimated by amplification of reference gene primers within the assay. To quantify the absolute abundance of each unique TCRbeta CDR3 rearrangement, sequence reads were collapsed and filtered. For each sample, productive Simpson clonality was calculated as the square root of Simpson's diversity index over productive rearrangements. Not all clones reach the TCRdb copy of this immuneACCESS table, which keeps in-frame sequences only. Checked studies attribute under half of the gap to unresolved V genes and leave the rest unexplained. For V, J and clone size, that table is used; D and trimming come from the DNA. The sample table lists 200,000 to 250,000 clones, approximately 89% of them with a count of one. The top ten clones comprise 3% to 4% of the sample.

V lost 3 bases and J lost 2 bases; the stretch between them is 8 bases long. Reading from cysteine to phenylalanine, the CDR3 counts 14 amino acids. CDR3 DNA is the only sequence kept; it has 42 bases, read in frame from the first base. Based on the germline V gene (reference sequence), the CDR1 and CDR2 sequences are LNHNV and YYDKDF. Participants in the prospective study were aged about 18 to 95 years, lived in under 30 United States geographic areas, and enrolled through a virtual design. Cohort assignment in the prospective study relied on participant-reported clinical history from a screening survey and a study questionnaire. Exposed participants were defined as having been in contact with someone with a PCR-confirmed or clinician-diagnosed COVID-19 case within 2 weeks of study entry. Mobile phlebotomists in the prospective study collected whole blood, serum and a nasopharyngeal or oropharyngeal swab from every participant. Over a roughly two-month period, participants in the prospective study had the option of providing additional blood draws and questionnaires. Before DNA extraction, blood samples from the prospective study were shipped at room temperature or frozen.

This receptor was taken from a woman between 25 and 40 years old who had been exposed to COVID-19. The chain is encoded by TRBV15 joined to TRBJ2-1; TRBD1 might be the D gene, on 6 matching bases. Material: PBMCs or T cells enriched from blood (not recorded which). The CDR3 has the sequence CATSRTGPYNEQFF. The DNA sequence is given as TGTGCCACCAGCAGGACAGGCCCCTACAATGAGCAGTTCTTC.